Here is one T cell receptor (beta chain) with its context. The record originates from a study of blood T cell repertoires in COVID-19. Whole-study context: Whether acute or convalescent, the COVID-19 samples came from the United States, Italy and Spain. Sources were T cells, B-cell-depleted T cells, or PBMCs; the material itself was cDNA or gDNA.

The germline V gene encodes CDR1 SEHNR and CDR2 FQNEAQ (reference sequence). The CDR3 covers 14 residues. V lost 3 bases, J lost 4 bases, and 10 bases lay in between. Per the study methods: Reference gene primer amplification gave nucleated cell count estimates. Produced via immunoSEQ multiplex PCR; TCRdb's table is partial and in-frame only. The V and J calls and clone size were taken over from that table, and D and trimming were inferred from the DNA. The table records 94,000 or so clones, around nine tenths of them present only once. What was sequenced was peripheral blood. The clonotype originates from a woman in her 70s with acute or convalescent COVID-19. The chain links TRBV7-9 to TRBJ1-5; D may be TRBD1 (6 bases). The CDR3, as DNA: TGTGCCAGCAGCTTGAGGGGGGGGAATCAGCCCCAGCATTTT. As protein: CASSLRGGNQPQHF. Using reference TRBV7-9 and TRBJ1-5 for the parts outside the CDR3, the full variable domain is DTGVSQNPRHKITKRGQNVTFRCDPISEHNRLYWYRQTLGQGPEFLTYFQNEAQLEKSRLLSDRFSAERPKGSFSTLEIQRTEQGDSAMYLCASSLRGGNQPQHFGDGTRLSIL.